This note documents a single T cell receptor beta chain sequence. Reasons for excluding patients were uncontrolled infection, other autoimmune disease, pregnancy or lactation. Clinical symptoms, serum thyroxine, TRAb, thyroid ultrasound and orbital computed tomography established diagnosis. What was amplified from RNA transcripts were TCR beta CDR3 regions. Initially, a first-round RT-PCR of the TCR CDR3 employed the HTBI primer set. TCRdb used MiXCR to reprocess the multiplex PCR reads, holding one entry per CDR3 protein. This table holds 300,000 to 400,000 distinct CDR3 sequences, roughly 15% found once. This specimen comes from a study of T cells in Graves' hyperthyroidism and ophthalmopathy. Input material: blood. This clonotype was sampled from a woman between 25 and 40 years old with Graves' ophthalmopathy.

The chain's CDR3 is CASSLTIGDRTEAFF. CDR3 coding DNA: TGTGCCAGCAGCTTAACGATCGGGGACCGTACTGAAGCTTTCTTT. The chain links TRBV7-3 to TRBJ1-1; TRBD1 is a possible D gene (5 bases). Trimming took 0 bases from V and 5 from J, leaving 13 bases between them. This CDR3 has 15 residues. CDR1 is SGHTA and CDR2 is FQGTGA in the germline V gene.